Listed below are T cell receptor beta chains from one sample, sequenced in a study of tissue T cells after allogeneic stem cell transplantation. Using immunoSEQ multiplex PCR, the repertoire was profiled, and TCRdb retains in-frame clones only, with some absent. Of thousands of clones in the sample, about two thirds are singletons; the top ten hold about 15%. Sequenced here: descending colon tissue, sampled at autopsy. The receptors come from a male patient at least 60 years old with steroid-refractory graft-versus-host disease after an allogeneic stem cell transplant. Some T cells may arise from the graft donor. The CDR3 runs from the conserved cysteine through the conserved F or W. D genes are given only for firm matches. Only part of the rows carry a size: once, few, many, or a class if the clone is expanded.

CDR3nt: TGTGCCAGCAGCTTAGAAGCCGAGACCCAGTACTTC
CDR3aa: CASSLEAETQYF
j_gene: TRBJ2-5
abundance: few
d_gene: .
v_gene: TRBV11-2

CDR3nt: TGTGCCAGCAGCGCCGGGGACAGGCCGACCCCCAATCAGCCCCAGCATTTT
CDR3aa: CASSAGDRPTPNQPQHF
j_gene: TRBJ1-5
abundance: .
d_gene: TRBD1
v_gene: TRBV9

CDR3nt: TGTGCCAGCAGCACCCAAGGGACAGCCCAAGAGACCCAGTACTTC
CDR3aa: CASSTQGTAQETQYF
j_gene: TRBJ2-5
abundance: .
d_gene: TRBD1
v_gene: TRBV7-9

CDR3nt: TGCGCCAGCAGCTGGGACAGCCCTGATTCACCCCTCCACTTT
CDR3aa: CASSWDSPDSPLHF
j_gene: TRBJ1-6
abundance: .
d_gene: TRBD1
v_gene: TRBV5-1

CDR3nt: TGTGCCAGCTCACCTGTTACATCCTACGAGCAGTACTTC
CDR3aa: CASSPVTSYEQYF
j_gene: TRBJ2-7
abundance: .
d_gene: .
v_gene: TRBV18

CDR3nt: TGTGTCTCGGACAGGGGAATGGAAAAACTGTTTTTT
CDR3aa: CVSDRGMEKLFF
j_gene: TRBJ1-4
abundance: .
d_gene: TRBD1
v_gene: TRBV27

CDR3nt: TGTGCCAGCTCACTTGGGACAGGGGATGGCGAGCAGTACTTC
CDR3aa: CASSLGTGDGEQYF
j_gene: TRBJ2-7
abundance: once
d_gene: TRBD1
v_gene: TRBV18

CDR3nt: TGTGCCAGCACCCCCCCGGCGTCCTACAATGAGCAGTTCTTC
CDR3aa: CASTPPASYNEQFF
j_gene: TRBJ2-1
abundance: .
d_gene: .
v_gene: TRBV6-5

CDR3nt: TGTGCCAGCAGTATTCAGGGGTCCATATATTTT
CDR3aa: CASSIQGSIYF
j_gene: TRBJ1-3
abundance: .
d_gene: .
v_gene: TRBV6-5

CDR3nt: TGTGCCAGCAGCTTAGCGGGGCAGGGGCCCTACGAGCAGTACTTC
CDR3aa: CASSLAGQGPYEQYF
j_gene: TRBJ2-7
abundance: .
d_gene: .
v_gene: TRBV7-6

CDR3nt: TGTGCCAGCAGTGATCACGGGTTTGGGCTTTTTTCACCCCTCCACTTT
CDR3aa: CASSDHGFGLFSPLHF
j_gene: TRBJ1-6
abundance: few
d_gene: .
v_gene: TRBV25-1

CDR3nt: TGTGCCAGCAGCCCTTACGTACCCGGTGCAACCCAAAACACCATATATTTT
CDR3aa: CASSPYVPGATQNTIYF
j_gene: TRBJ1-3
abundance: .
d_gene: .
v_gene: TRBV3-1/TRBV3-2

CDR3nt: TGCGCCAGCAGCCAAGATTGGCCAGCCAATCAGCCCCAGCATTTT
CDR3aa: CASSQDWPANQPQHF
j_gene: TRBJ1-5
abundance: few
d_gene: .
v_gene: TRBV4-1

CDR3nt: TGTGCCAGCAGTGTTAGCGGGGGGTCGGGAGATGAGCAGTTCTTC
CDR3aa: CASSVSGGSGDEQFF
j_gene: TRBJ2-1
abundance: .
d_gene: TRBD2
v_gene: TRBV2

CDR3nt: TGTGCCAGCAGCGTACACGGGGGGCCTAGCACAGATACGCAGTATTTT
CDR3aa: CASSVHGGPSTDTQYF
j_gene: TRBJ2-3
abundance: .
d_gene: .
v_gene: TRBV9

CDR3nt: TGCAGCTTCTACCTGGTTGGACTAGCGGGGGGGCTAGAGACCCAGTACTTC
CDR3aa: CSFYLVGLAGGLETQYF
j_gene: TRBJ2-5
abundance: .
d_gene: TRBD2
v_gene: TRBV29-1

CDR3nt: TGCGCCAGCAGCGTGGGGGCCGGGGGGGGAGAGACCCAGTACTTC
CDR3aa: CASSVGAGGGETQYF
j_gene: TRBJ2-5
abundance: few
d_gene: TRBD2
v_gene: TRBV5-6

CDR3nt: TGTGCCAGCAGCGATAGGATGAGCTCCTACAATGAGCAGTTCTTC
CDR3aa: CASSDRMSSYNEQFF
j_gene: TRBJ2-1
abundance: .
d_gene: .
v_gene: TRBV9

CDR3nt: TGTGCTAGTGGTTTGTTTTCCCTTGCCTATGAAGCTTTCTTT
CDR3aa: CASGLFSLAYEAFF
j_gene: TRBJ1-1
abundance: .
d_gene: .
v_gene: TRBV12-5

CDR3nt: TGTGCCAGCAGCTTAGTAGGACAGGGGTTTGCCACAGATACGCAGTATTTT
CDR3aa: CASSLVGQGFATDTQYF
j_gene: TRBJ2-3
abundance: .
d_gene: TRBD1
v_gene: TRBV7-2

CDR3nt: TGTGCCAGCAGCCCGATGACAGGGAGGGCAGATACGCAGTATTTT
CDR3aa: CASSPMTGRADTQYF
j_gene: TRBJ2-3
abundance: .
d_gene: .
v_gene: TRBV9

CDR3nt: TGTGCCAGCAGCTCAGACAGGATTGTACAAGAGACCCAGTACTTC
CDR3aa: CASSSDRIVQETQYF
j_gene: TRBJ2-5
abundance: .
d_gene: .
v_gene: TRBV7-9

CDR3nt: TGTGCCAGCACAACTGACAGAAACACCGGGGAGCTGTTTTTT
CDR3aa: CASTTDRNTGELFF
j_gene: TRBJ2-2
abundance: .
d_gene: .
v_gene: TRBV2

CDR3nt: TGTGCCACCAGTGATTATGGGGACAATGAGCAGTTCTTC
CDR3aa: CATSDYGDNEQFF
j_gene: TRBJ2-1
abundance: .
d_gene: .
v_gene: TRBV24-1

CDR3nt: TGTGCCAGTAGTATGGGGCGGATCATGAACACTGAAGCTTTCTTT
CDR3aa: CASSMGRIMNTEAFF
j_gene: TRBJ1-1
abundance: .
d_gene: .
v_gene: TRBV19

CDR3nt: TGTGCCAGCAGCGGTACAGGGAGTTACACCGGGGAGCTGTTTTTT
CDR3aa: CASSGTGSYTGELFF
j_gene: TRBJ2-2
abundance: .
d_gene: .
v_gene: TRBV6-5

CDR3nt: TGTGCCAGCTCACCGGGTATGGATCAGCCCCAGCATTTT
CDR3aa: CASSPGMDQPQHF
j_gene: TRBJ1-5
abundance: .
d_gene: .
v_gene: TRBV18

CDR3nt: TGTGCCAGCACAGGAATACCCAGCTCCTACAATGAGCAGTTCTTC
CDR3aa: CASTGIPSSYNEQFF
j_gene: TRBJ2-1
abundance: .
d_gene: .
v_gene: TRBV6-5

CDR3nt: TGCGCCAGCAGCTTTCAGGACGCTAGCGAGCAGTACTTC
CDR3aa: CASSFQDASEQYF
j_gene: TRBJ2-7
abundance: .
d_gene: .
v_gene: TRBV5-1

CDR3nt: TGTGCCAGCAGCCAAGTATCCAGGGGCCAGGGGGCAATCTATGGCTACACCTTC
CDR3aa: CASSQVSRGQGAIYGYTF
j_gene: TRBJ1-2
abundance: .
d_gene: TRBD1
v_gene: TRBV4-2

CDR3nt: TGTGCCAGCAGCTTATCGGGCGCGGGGGAGCTGTTTTTT
CDR3aa: CASSLSGAGELFF
j_gene: TRBJ2-2
abundance: .
d_gene: .
v_gene: TRBV7-7

CDR3nt: TGTGCCAGCAGCCAAGAAAAACAAGAGACCCAGTACTTC
CDR3aa: CASSQEKQETQYF
j_gene: TRBJ2-5
abundance: .
d_gene: .
v_gene: TRBV4-2

CDR3nt: TGTGCCAGCAGCGTTGGGTTGAGGACAGGGGCGAACACCGGGGAGCTGTTTTTT
CDR3aa: CASSVGLRTGANTGELFF
j_gene: TRBJ2-2
abundance: .
d_gene: TRBD1
v_gene: TRBV9

CDR3nt: TGTGCCAGTAGTTTCAGGGGAGTCAATAATCAGCCCCAGCATTTT
CDR3aa: CASSFRGVNNQPQHF
j_gene: TRBJ1-5
abundance: .
d_gene: .
v_gene: TRBV19

CDR3nt: TGTGCCAGCAGAAAGGCTTACGAGCAGTACTTC
CDR3aa: CASRKAYEQYF
j_gene: TRBJ2-7
abundance: .
d_gene: .
v_gene: TRBV6-5

CDR3nt: TGTGCCATCAGTGAGCAACAGGGGGCGACGTATGGCTACACCTTC
CDR3aa: CAISEQQGATYGYTF
j_gene: TRBJ1-2
abundance: .
d_gene: TRBD1
v_gene: TRBV10-3

CDR3nt: TGTGCCAGCAGATGGGGACAGAACACCGGGGAGCTGTTTTTT
CDR3aa: CASRWGQNTGELFF
j_gene: TRBJ2-2
abundance: .
d_gene: .
v_gene: TRBV5-4

CDR3nt: TGTGCCAGCAGCCCAAACAGTGGGGTTTCCACTGAAGCTTTCTTT
CDR3aa: CASSPNSGVSTEAFF
j_gene: TRBJ1-1
abundance: few
d_gene: .
v_gene: TRBV11-1

CDR3nt: TGTGCCACCAGCACCTACAATGAGCAGTTCTTC
CDR3aa: CATSTYNEQFF
j_gene: TRBJ2-1
abundance: .
d_gene: .
v_gene: TRBV15

CDR3nt: TGTGCCAGCAGCCAAGATAAAGGGTTTCACGAGCAGTACTTC
CDR3aa: CASSQDKGFHEQYF
j_gene: TRBJ2-7
abundance: .
d_gene: .
v_gene: TRBV3-1/TRBV3-2

CDR3nt: TGTGCCAGCAGAACGCCGGACAGGGAGCAGTTCTTC
CDR3aa: CASRTPDREQFF
j_gene: TRBJ2-1
abundance: .
d_gene: TRBD1
v_gene: TRBV7-3

CDR3nt: TGTGCCAGCAGTTTCCGGGTTGACGAGCAGTACTTC
CDR3aa: CASSFRVDEQYF
j_gene: TRBJ2-7
abundance: .
d_gene: .
v_gene: TRBV12-3/TRBV12-4

CDR3nt: TGTGCCAGCAGTTCCTTGGGGGTTGAGCAGTACTTC
CDR3aa: CASSSLGVEQYF
j_gene: TRBJ2-7
abundance: .
d_gene: .
v_gene: TRBV5-5